This T cell receptor (beta chain) was observed in a study of blood T cell repertoires in COVID-19. The CDR3 runs to 11 residues. The V gene end was trimmed by 6 bases and the J gene end by 8 bases; junction bases not matched to a gene: 0. Clones were read by immunoSEQ multiplex PCR, and TCRdb kept only the in-frame ones, dropping some. The top ten clones hold 0.8% to 1% of a sample with around 290,000 clones, 88% of them seen once. Sample: PBMCs or T cells enriched from blood (not recorded which). The chain links TRBV12-3 or TRBV12-4 to TRBJ2-3; 9 bases line up with TRBD1. The receptor's source is a woman between 25 and 40 years old who had recovered from COVID-19. For the CDR3, the DNA is TGTGCCAGCAGGGACAGGGGTACGCAGTATTTT. This sequence encodes CASRDRGTQYF.